These 2 T cell receptor beta chains share one sample of origin, sequenced in a study of T cell clonotyping in hematopoietic cell transplantation. Indicated time point: recipient sample about 28 days before transplant, after cytoreduction. Measured with immunoSEQ multiplex PCR; TCRdb has only the in-frame clones, and not every one. The sample consists of more than 5,000 clones, around 83% of them appearing once. The sample in question was peripheral blood mononuclear cells, obtained before stem cell transplant. The receptors were sampled from a man in his fifties or sixties with acute myeloid leukemia. Some clones in this sample may be carry-over from other donors' samples.

The chain recombines TRBV5-1 with TRBJ1-2; 7 nucleotides match TRBD1. In germline, CDR1 is SGHRS, CDR2 YFSETQ. J gave up 12 bases and V 1 base, and 12 bases lay outside the gene matches. The CDR3 contains 14 residues. The CDR3 coding sequence is TGCGCCAGCAGCTTGCCGGGACAGCTTGGGGGCCACACCTTC. This translates into CASSLPGQLGGHTF.

The chain recombines TRBV6-5 with TRBJ1-2, with D perhaps matching TRBD1 (5 bases). The CDR3 runs to 13 residues. Per germline, CDR1 MNHEY and CDR2 SVGAGI. Trimming stripped 5 bases from V and 2 bases from J, with 9 bases between. CDR3 protein: CASSKDSNYGYTF. Here the CDR3 DNA reads TGTGCCAGCAGTAAAGACAGCAACTATGGCTACACCTTC.